The rows below give T cell receptor beta chains drawn from one sample of a study of shared clonotypes between healthy human individuals. TCRdb keeps only in-frame clones here, not all; method: immunoSEQ multiplex PCR. The sample consists of approximately 2,300,000 clones, approximately 90% of them appearing once. Sequenced sample: naive CD4+ T cells from PBMCs. The receptors derive from a man between 18 and 29 years old in good health. Some clones in this sample may be carry-over from other donors' samples. Both conserved end residues are part of each CDR3. The D gene is left open where the match is weak.

cdr3_length,j_call,v_call,d_call,cdr3_aa,cdr3_nt
15,TRBJ2-3,TRBV7-2,TRBD1,CASSWGTVSTDTQYF,TGTGCCAGCAGCTGGGGGACAGTTAGCACAGATACGCAGTATTTT
15,TRBJ2-1,TRBV5-1,TRBD2,CASSLIQREFNEQFF,TGCGCCAGCAGCTTGATCCAGCGGGAGTTCAATGAGCAGTTCTTC
13,TRBJ2-7,TRBV28,.,CASSPGSSYEQYF,TGTGCCAGCAGCCCCGGGTCCTCCTACGAGCAGTACTTC
19,TRBJ2-2,TRBV19,TRBD2,CASSIIGREGRSGTGELFF,TGTGCCAGTAGTATTATCGGGCGGGAGGGCCGAAGTGGTACCGGGGAGCTGTTTTTT
13,TRBJ1-2,TRBV9,.,CASSPRGEYGYTF,TGTGCCAGCAGCCCTCGGGGGGAGTATGGCTACACCTTC
15,TRBJ1-1,TRBV23-1,.,CASGSRGPGNTEAFF,TGCGCCAGCGGGTCCCGGGGGCCGGGGAACACTGAAGCTTTCTTT
15,TRBJ1-2,TRBV2,TRBD1,CATGQGRGSNYGYTF,TGTGCCACCGGACAGGGCCGAGGTAGTAACTATGGCTACACCTTC
20,TRBJ1-3,TRBV7-2,TRBD1,CASSLAPRDRGPGSGNTIYF,TGTGCCAGCAGCTTAGCCCCCCGGGACAGGGGACCCGGCTCTGGAAACACCATATATTTT
15,TRBJ2-1,TRBV6-5,TRBD1,CASRKQGVAVDEQFF,TGTGCCAGCAGGAAACAGGGGGTCGCGGTCGATGAGCAGTTCTTC
12,TRBJ2-7,TRBV6-1,.,CASSEAFYEQYF,TGTGCCAGCAGTGAAGCATTCTACGAGCAGTACTTC
15,TRBJ2-5,TRBV13,.,CASSLYGGSKETQYF,TGTGCCAGCAGCCTTTATGGTGGGAGTAAGGAGACCCAGTACTTC
14,TRBJ1-1,TRBV29-1,.,CSVERSPGDTEAFF,TGCAGCGTTGAAAGGTCACCGGGGGACACTGAAGCTTTCTTT
15,TRBJ2-7,TRBV30,TRBD2,CAWSVLASGRGEQYF,TGTGCCTGGAGTGTTCTGGCTAGCGGGAGAGGGGAGCAGTACTTC
11,TRBJ1-2,TRBV20-1,.,CSGHGGYGYTF,TGCAGTGGCCACGGGGGCTATGGCTACACCTTC